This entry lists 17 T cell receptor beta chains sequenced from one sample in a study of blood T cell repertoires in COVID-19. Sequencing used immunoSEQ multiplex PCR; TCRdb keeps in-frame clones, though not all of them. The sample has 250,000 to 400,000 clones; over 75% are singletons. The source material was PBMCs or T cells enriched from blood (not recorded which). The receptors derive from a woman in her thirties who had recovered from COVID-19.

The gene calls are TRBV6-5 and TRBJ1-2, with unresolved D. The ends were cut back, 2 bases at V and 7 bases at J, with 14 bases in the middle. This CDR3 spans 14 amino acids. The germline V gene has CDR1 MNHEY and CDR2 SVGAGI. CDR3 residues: CASSYANLGGGYTF. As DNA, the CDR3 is TGTGCCAGCAGTTACGCTAATCTGGGAGGTGGCTACACCTTC.

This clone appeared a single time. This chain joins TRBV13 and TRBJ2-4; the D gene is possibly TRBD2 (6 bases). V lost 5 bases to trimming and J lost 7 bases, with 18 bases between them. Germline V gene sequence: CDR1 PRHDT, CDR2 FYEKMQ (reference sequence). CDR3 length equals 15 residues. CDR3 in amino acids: CASSVHGRSGNIQYF. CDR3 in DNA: TGTGCCAGCAGCGTACATGGCCGCAGCGGGAACATTCAGTACTTC.

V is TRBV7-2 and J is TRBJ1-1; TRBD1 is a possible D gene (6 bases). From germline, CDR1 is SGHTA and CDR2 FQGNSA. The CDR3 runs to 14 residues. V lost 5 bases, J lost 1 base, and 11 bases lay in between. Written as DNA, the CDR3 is TGTGCCAGCAGCACTCCGACAGGGAACACTGAAGCTTTCTTT. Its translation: CASSTPTGNTEAFF.

The CDR3 loop is CASSIDPQRDYGYTF. For the CDR3, the DNA is TGTGCCAGTAGTATAGATCCGCAGCGGGATTATGGCTACACCTTC. The chain uses TRBV19 and TRBJ1-2; D is undetermined. CDR1 and CDR2 (germline): LNHDA, SQIVND (reference sequence). The V gene lost 0 bases and the J gene lost 5 bases, with 13 bases spanning the gap. The CDR3 runs to 15 residues.

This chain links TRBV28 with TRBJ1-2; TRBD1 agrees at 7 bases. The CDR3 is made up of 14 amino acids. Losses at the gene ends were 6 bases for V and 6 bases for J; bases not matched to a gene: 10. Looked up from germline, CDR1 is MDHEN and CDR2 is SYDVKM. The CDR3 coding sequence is TGTGCCAGCAGCCCGACAGGGCATCTAAATGGCTACACCTTC. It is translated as CASSPTGHLNGYTF.

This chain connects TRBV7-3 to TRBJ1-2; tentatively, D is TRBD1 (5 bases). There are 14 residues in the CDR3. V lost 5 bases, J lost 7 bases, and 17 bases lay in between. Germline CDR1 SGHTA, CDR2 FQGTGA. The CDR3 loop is CASSPGGGAGGYTF. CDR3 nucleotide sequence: TGTGCCAGCAGCCCCGGTGGAGGGGCCGGTGGCTACACCTTC.

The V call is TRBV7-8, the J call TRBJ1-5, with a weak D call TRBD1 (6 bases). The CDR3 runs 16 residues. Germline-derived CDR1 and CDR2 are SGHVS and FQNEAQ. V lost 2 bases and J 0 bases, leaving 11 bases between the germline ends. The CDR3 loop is CASSLWDTGSNQPQHF. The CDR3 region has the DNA TGTGCCAGCAGCTTATGGGACACCGGTAGCAATCAGCCCCAGCATTTT.

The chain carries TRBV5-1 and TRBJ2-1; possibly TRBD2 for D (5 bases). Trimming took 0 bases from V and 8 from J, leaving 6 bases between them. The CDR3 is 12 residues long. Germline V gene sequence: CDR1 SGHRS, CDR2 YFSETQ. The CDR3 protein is CASSLVGDEQFF. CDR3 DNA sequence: TGCGCCAGCAGCTTGGTCGGGGATGAGCAGTTCTTC.

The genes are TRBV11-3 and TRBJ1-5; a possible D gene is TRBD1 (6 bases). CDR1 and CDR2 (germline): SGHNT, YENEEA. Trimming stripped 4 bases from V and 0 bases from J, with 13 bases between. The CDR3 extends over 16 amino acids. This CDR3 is CASSWMAGASNQPQHF. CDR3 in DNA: TGTGCCAGCAGCTGGATGGCAGGGGCTAGCAATCAGCCCCAGCATTTT. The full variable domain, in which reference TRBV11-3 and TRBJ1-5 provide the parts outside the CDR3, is EAGVVQSPRYKIIEKKQPVAFWCNPISGHNTLYWYLQNLGQGPELLIRYENEEAVDDSQLPKDRFSAERLKGVDSTLKIQPAELGDSAVYLCASSWMAGASNQPQHFGDGTRLSIL.

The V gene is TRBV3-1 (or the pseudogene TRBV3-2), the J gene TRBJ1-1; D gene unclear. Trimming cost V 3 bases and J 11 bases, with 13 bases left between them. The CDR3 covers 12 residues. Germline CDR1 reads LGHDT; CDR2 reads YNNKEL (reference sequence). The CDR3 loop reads CASSQRAAVAFF. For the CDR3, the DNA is TGTGCCAGCAGCCAGAGGGCTGCGGTTGCTTTCTTT.

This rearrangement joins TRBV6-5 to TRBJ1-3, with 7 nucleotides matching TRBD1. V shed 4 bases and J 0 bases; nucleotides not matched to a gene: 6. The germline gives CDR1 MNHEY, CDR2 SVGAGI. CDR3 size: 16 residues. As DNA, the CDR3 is TGTGCCAGCAGTTCCACGTGGGACAGCTCTGGAAACACCATATATTTT. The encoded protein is CASSSTWDSSGNTIYF.

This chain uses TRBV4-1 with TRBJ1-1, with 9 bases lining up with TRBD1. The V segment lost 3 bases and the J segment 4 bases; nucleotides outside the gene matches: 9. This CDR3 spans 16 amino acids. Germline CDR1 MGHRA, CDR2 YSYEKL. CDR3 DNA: TGCGCCAGCAGCCAGGCCCCGGACAGGGGCTCCACTGAAGCTTTCTTT. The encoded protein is CASSQAPDRGSTEAFF.

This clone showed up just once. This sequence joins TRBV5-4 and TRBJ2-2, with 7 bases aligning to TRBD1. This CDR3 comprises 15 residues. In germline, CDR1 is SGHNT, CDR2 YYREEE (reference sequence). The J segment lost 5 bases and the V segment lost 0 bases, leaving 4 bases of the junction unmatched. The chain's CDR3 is CASSLEGQRTGELFF. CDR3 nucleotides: TGTGCCAGCAGCTTGGAGGGACAGAGAACCGGGGAGCTGTTTTTT.

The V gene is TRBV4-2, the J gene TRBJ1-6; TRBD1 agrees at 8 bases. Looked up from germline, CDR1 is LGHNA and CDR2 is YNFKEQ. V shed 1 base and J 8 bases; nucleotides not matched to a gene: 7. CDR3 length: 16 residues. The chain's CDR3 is CASSQGRTGIYSPLHF. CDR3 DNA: TGTGCCAGCAGCCAAGGGAGGACAGGGATTTATTCACCCCTCCACTTT.

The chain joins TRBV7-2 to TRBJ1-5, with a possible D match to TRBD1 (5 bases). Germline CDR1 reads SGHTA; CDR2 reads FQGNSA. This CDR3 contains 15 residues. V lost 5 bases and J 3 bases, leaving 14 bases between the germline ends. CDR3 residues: CASSPSGGYNQPQHF. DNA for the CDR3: TGTGCCAGCAGCCCCTCCGGGGGGTACAATCAGCCCCAGCATTTT.

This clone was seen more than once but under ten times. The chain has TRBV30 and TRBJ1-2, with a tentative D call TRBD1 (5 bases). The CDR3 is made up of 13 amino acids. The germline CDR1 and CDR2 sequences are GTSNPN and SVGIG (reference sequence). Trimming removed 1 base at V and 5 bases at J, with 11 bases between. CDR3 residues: CAWSAQGSYGYTF. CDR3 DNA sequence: TGTGCCTGGAGTGCCCAGGGCTCATATGGCTACACCTTC.

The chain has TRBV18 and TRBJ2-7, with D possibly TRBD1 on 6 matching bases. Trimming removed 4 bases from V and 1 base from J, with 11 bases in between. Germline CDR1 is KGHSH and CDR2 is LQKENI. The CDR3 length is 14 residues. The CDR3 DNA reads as TGTGCCAGCTCACTAGGGACATCGTCCTACGAGCAGTACTTC. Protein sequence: CASSLGTSSYEQYF.